The 12 T cell receptor beta chains reported below all come from one sample, sequenced in a study of radiotherapy plus CTLA-4 blockade in lung cancer. The method was immunoSEQ multiplex PCR; TCRdb's version includes in-frame clones alone and lacks a portion of them. The profile covers about 51,000 clones, with roughly 77% appearing a single time and 6.5% to 10% taken by the ten largest. Specimen: peripheral blood, collected from a patient treated with radiotherapy plus ipilimumab. The receptor set was obtained from a human donor with non-small cell lung cancer who had a complete response to radiotherapy plus ipilimumab.

The chain combines TRBV10-3 with TRBJ1-2, with a tentative D call TRBD1 (5 bases). From germline, CDR1 is ENHRY and CDR2 SYGVKD. Trimming left V 0 bases short and J 5 bases short, with 16 bases between. The CDR3 extends over 16 amino acids. CDR3 coding DNA: TGTGCCATCAGTGAGTCCGGAGGGGTTACAAATTATGGCTACACCTTC. Residues: CAISESGGVTNYGYTF.

This clone showed up just a few times. V usage is TRBV6-5 and J usage is TRBJ1-2, with 9 bases lining up with TRBD1. Germline CDR1 reads MNHEY; CDR2 reads SVGAGI. The CDR3 has 13 amino acids. V lost 6 bases and J lost 8; bases outside the gene matches: 7. For the CDR3, the DNA is TGTGCCAGCAGACCGGACAGGGGTAGAGGCTACACCTTC. Encoded protein: CASRPDRGRGYTF.

The genes are TRBV7-9 and TRBJ2-6; D is ambiguous. The length of the CDR3 is 16 residues. CDR1 is SEHNR, CDR2 FQNEAQ, per germline (reference sequence). V lost 2 bases, J lost 0 bases, and 8 bases lay in between. CDR3 DNA: TGTGCCAGCAGCTTAATGGTTAGCTCTGGGGCCAACGTCCTGACTTTC. Translation: CASSLMVSSGANVLTF.

This clone was counted a single time. V is TRBV19 and J is TRBJ1-5; D may be TRBD1 (6 bases). This CDR3 has 15 amino acids. Deletions cut 0 bases from V and 5 bases from J, with 11 bases between. CDR1 and CDR2 from the germline V gene are LNHDA and SQIVND (reference sequence). The CDR3 region has the DNA TGTGCCAGTAGTATAGATCACAGGGCGGATCAGCCCCAGCATTTT. Its protein is CASSIDHRADQPQHF. The variable domain in full, with the rest retrieved from reference TRBV19 and TRBJ1-5, is DGGITQSPKYLFRKEGQNVTLSCEQNLNHDAMYWYRQDPGQGLRLIYYSQIVNDFQKGDIAEGYSVSREKKESFPLTVTSAQKNPTAFYLCASSIDHRADQPQHFGDGTRLSIL.

J is TRBJ2-2 and V is TRBV6-5, with 9 bases lining up with TRBD2. V trimming: 4 bases; J trimming: 5 bases; junction bases outside the gene matches: 5. From germline, CDR1 is MNHEY and CDR2 SVGAGI. The CDR3 loop spans 15 amino acids. CDR3 sequence reads: CASSSAGGRTGELFF. CDR3 nucleotides: TGTGCCAGCAGTTCCGCGGGGGGGCGAACCGGGGAGCTGTTTTTT.

CDR3 bases: TGCAGCGTAGAACCGGGACAGGGATCGAACACTGAAGCTTTCTTT. It encodes CSVEPGQGSNTEAFF. The chain carries TRBV29-1 and TRBJ1-1; TRBD1 matches 9 bases. Trimming at V came to 6 bases and at J to 1 base, leaving 9 bases not matched to a gene. Germline V CDR1 and CDR2: SQVTM, ANQGSEA. The CDR3 extends over 15 amino acids. The entire variable domain, with the rest obtained from reference TRBV29-1 and TRBJ1-1, is as follows: SAVISQKPSRDICQRGTSLTIQCQVDSQVTMMFWYRQQPGQSLTLIATANQGSEATYESGFVIDKFPISRPNLTFSTLTVSNMSPEDSSIYLCSVEPGQGSNTEAFFGQGTRLTVV.

In its sample, this clone was seen a few times. The chain employs TRBV5-1 and TRBJ2-2; 14 bases align to TRBD2. With 3 bases clipped from V and 7 bases from J, the junction kept 8 bases outside the gene matches. Germline V gives CDR1 SGHRS, CDR2 YFSETQ. CDR3 length equals 17 residues. The CDR3 is CASSSPGLAGVGGELFF. CDR3 DNA sequence: TGCGCCAGCAGCTCACCGGGACTAGCGGGAGTTGGCGGGGAGCTGTTTTTT. Complete variable domain (other parts from reference TRBV5-1 and TRBJ2-2): KAGVTQTPRYLIKTRGQQVTLSCSPISGHRSVSWYQQTPGQGLQFLFEYFSETQRNKGNFPGRFSGRQFSNSRSEMNVSTLELGDSALYLCASSSPGLAGVGGELFFGEGSRLTVL.

This chain joins TRBV4-1 and TRBJ2-2; TRBD1 might be the D (6 bases). The CDR3 sequence is 14 residues long. CDR1 is MGHRA and CDR2 is YSYEKL in the germline V gene. Trimming removed 4 bases at V and 3 bases at J, with 9 bases between. CDR3 residues: CASSPNRDTGELFF. The CDR3, as DNA: TGCGCCAGCAGCCCTAACAGGGACACCGGGGAGCTGTTTTTT.

The chain is built from TRBV30 and TRBJ2-5; a weak D match, TRBD1 (6 bases). Germline lookup yields CDR1 GTSNPN and CDR2 SVGIG (reference sequence). V lost 4 bases, J lost 0 bases, and 6 bases lay in between. The CDR3 is 12 residues long. In DNA, the CDR3 is TGTGCCTGGAACAGGGACCAAGAGACCCAGTACTTC. This encodes CAWNRDQETQYF.

The rearrangement uses TRBV14 and TRBJ2-1; 10 positions agree with TRBD2. J was trimmed by 2 bases and V by 1 base; bases with no gene match: 8. Germline CDR1 reads SGHDN; CDR2 reads FVKESK. This CDR3 is 18 amino acids long. For the CDR3, the DNA is TGTGCCAGCAGCCAAGCTATCGGAACTAGCGGGGCCTACAATGAGCAGTTCTTC. Translated, it gives CASSQAIGTSGAYNEQFF.

The V and J genes are TRBV18 and TRBJ1-2, with TRBD1 identical over 11 bases. The CDR3 is made up of 13 amino acids. V trimming: 6 bases; J trimming: 8 bases; junction bases outside the gene matches: 5. Germline CDR1 and CDR2: KGHSH and LQKENI. CDR3 amino acids: CASSPDRGQGYTF. CDR3 bases: TGTGCCAGCTCTCCGGACAGGGGGCAAGGCTACACCTTC.

This clone has a single count. In DNA, the CDR3 is TGTGCCAGCAGCCAAATTTCGGGAGGTGAAAACATTCAGTACTTC. It specifies CASSQISGGENIQYF. The rearrangement links TRBV28 to TRBJ2-4; the match to TRBD2 covers 7 bases. The CDR3 is 15 residues long. In germline, CDR1 is MDHEN, CDR2 SYDVKM. The V segment lost 6 bases and the J segment 5 bases; nucleotides outside the gene matches: 10.